These 2 T cell receptor beta chains were sequenced from one sample in a study of blood T cell repertoires in COVID-19. Using immunoSEQ multiplex PCR, the repertoire was profiled, and TCRdb retains in-frame clones only, with some absent. Here the sample spans around 130,000 clones, 82% being singletons. Sequenced sample: peripheral blood. The receptors were sampled from a human donor in a cohort sampled during active COVID-19.

J is TRBJ2-1 and V is TRBV27, with 7 bases fitting TRBD2. This CDR3 has 15 residues. Losses at the gene ends were 3 bases for V and 2 bases for J; bases not matched to a gene: 4. Germline assignment: CDR1 MNHEY and CDR2 SMNVEV (reference sequence). In nucleotides, the CDR3 is TGTGCCAGCAGTTTTGGGGCGGGGGCCTACAATGAGCAGTTCTTC. Amino acid sequence: CASSFGAGAYNEQFF.

The chain is built from TRBV5-1 and TRBJ2-7; 11 bases map to TRBD1. Germline V CDR1 and CDR2: SGHRS, YFSETQ. CDR3 length: 16 amino acids. V lost 0 bases and J lost 4; bases outside the gene matches: 6. CDR3 residues: CASSLGGQGGAYEQYF. Written as DNA, the CDR3 is TGCGCCAGCAGCTTGGGGGGACAGGGGGGCGCTTACGAGCAGTACTTC.